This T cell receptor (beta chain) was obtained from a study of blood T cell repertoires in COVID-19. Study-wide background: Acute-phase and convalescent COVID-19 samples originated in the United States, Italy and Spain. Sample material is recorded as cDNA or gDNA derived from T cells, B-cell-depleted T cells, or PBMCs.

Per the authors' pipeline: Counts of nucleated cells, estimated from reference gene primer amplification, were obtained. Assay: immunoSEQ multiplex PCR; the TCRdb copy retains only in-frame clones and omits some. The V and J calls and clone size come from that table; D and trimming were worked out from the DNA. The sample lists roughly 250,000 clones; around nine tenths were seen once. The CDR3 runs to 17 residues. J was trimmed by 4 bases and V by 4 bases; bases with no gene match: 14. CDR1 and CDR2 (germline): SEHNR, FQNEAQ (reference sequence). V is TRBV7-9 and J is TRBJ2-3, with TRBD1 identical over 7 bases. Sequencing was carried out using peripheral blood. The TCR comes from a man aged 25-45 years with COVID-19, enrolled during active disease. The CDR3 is CASSSPRADRLADTQYF. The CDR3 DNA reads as TGTGCCAGCAGCTCCCCGAGGGCGGACAGGCTCGCAGATACGCAGTATTTT. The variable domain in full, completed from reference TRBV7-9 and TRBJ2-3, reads DTGVSQNPRHKITKRGQNVTFRCDPISEHNRLYWYRQTLGQGPEFLTYFQNEAQLEKSRLLSDRFSAERPKGSFSTLEIQRTEQGDSAMYLCASSSPRADRLADTQYFGPGTRLTVL.